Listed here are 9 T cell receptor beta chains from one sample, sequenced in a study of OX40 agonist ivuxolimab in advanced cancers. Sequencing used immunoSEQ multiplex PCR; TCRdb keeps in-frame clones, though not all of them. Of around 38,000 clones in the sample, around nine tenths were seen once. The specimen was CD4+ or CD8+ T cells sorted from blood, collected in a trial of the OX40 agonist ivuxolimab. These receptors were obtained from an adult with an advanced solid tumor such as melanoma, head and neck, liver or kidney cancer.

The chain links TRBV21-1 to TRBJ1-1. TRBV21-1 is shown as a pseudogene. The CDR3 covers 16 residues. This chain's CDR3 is CASSISLATHRTEAFF. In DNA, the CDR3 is TGTGCCAGCAGCATTAGCCTAGCTACACATCGCACTGAAGCTTTCTTT.

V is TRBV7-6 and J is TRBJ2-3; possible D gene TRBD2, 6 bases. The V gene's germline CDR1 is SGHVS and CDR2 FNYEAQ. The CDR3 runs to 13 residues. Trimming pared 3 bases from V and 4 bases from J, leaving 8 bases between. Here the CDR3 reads CASSLGGPDTQYF. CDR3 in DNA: TGTGCCAGCAGCTTGGGGGGTCCAGATACGCAGTATTTT.

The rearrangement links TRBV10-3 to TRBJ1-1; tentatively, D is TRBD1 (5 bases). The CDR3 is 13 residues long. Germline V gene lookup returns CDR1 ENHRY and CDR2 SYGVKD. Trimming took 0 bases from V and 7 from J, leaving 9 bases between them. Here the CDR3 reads CAISESGTYEAFF. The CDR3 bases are TGTGCCATCAGTGAGTCTGGGACGTATGAAGCTTTCTTT.

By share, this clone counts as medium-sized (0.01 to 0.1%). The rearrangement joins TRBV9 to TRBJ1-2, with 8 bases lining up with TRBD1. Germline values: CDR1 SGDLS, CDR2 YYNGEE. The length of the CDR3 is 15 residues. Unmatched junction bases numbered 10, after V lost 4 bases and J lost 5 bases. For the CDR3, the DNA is TGTGCCAGCAGCCCTTCCTCCGGGACAGGTTATGGCTACACCTTC. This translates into CASSPSSGTGYGYTF.

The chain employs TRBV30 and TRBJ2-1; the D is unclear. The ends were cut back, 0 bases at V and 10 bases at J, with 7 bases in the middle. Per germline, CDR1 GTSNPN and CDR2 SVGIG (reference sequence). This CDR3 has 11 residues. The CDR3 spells CAWSVQGEQFF. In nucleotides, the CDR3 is TGTGCCTGGAGTGTACAAGGGGAGCAGTTCTTC.

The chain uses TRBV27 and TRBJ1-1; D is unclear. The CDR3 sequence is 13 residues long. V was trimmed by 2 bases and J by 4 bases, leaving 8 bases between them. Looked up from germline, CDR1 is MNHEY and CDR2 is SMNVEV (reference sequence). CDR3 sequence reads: CASSLKAITEAFF. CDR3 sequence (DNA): TGTGCCAGCAGTTTAAAGGCAATCACTGAAGCTTTCTTT.

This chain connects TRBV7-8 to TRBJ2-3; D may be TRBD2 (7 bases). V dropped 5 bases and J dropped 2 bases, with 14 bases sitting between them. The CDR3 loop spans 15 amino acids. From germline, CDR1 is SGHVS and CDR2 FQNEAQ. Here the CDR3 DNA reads TGTGCCAGCAGCCCAGGCGGGGGCTACACAGATACGCAGTATTTT. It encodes CASSPGGGYTDTQYF.

CDR3: CASSLGRSGRFTEAFF. The CDR3 DNA reads TGTGCCAGCAGCTTAGGGAGGTCAGGGCGGTTTACTGAAGCTTTCTTT. The chain combines TRBV7-8 with TRBJ1-1; a possible D gene is TRBD1 (5 bases). V was clipped by 1 base and J by 5 bases, with 17 bases between them. Germline V gene data show CDR1 as SGHVS and CDR2 as FQNEAQ. The CDR3 extends over 16 amino acids.

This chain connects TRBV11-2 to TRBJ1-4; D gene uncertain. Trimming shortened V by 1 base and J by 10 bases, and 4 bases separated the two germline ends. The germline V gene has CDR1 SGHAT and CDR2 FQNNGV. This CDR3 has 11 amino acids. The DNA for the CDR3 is TGTGCCAGCAGCTTAGTGGGAAAACTGTTTTTT. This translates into CASSLVGKLFF.